Listed below are T cell receptor beta chains from one sample, sequenced in a study of cytomegalovirus exposure and HLA in healthy donors. Profiling relied on immunoSEQ multiplex PCR, and the TCRdb table lists in-frame clones only, not all of them. The sample holds some 130,000 clones, 70% to 80% seen once. Sequencing was done on a sample of PBMCs. All receptors come from a man aged 30 to 39 in good health and CMV-seronegative. Each CDR3 is given with its conserved first and last residue. A D gene is named only where the DNA matches it firmly. Some rows have no size entry. The others give once, few or many, or a class for an expanded clone.

abundance | j_gene | d_gene | v_gene | CDR3aa | CDR3nt
. | TRBJ2-2 | TRBD2 | TRBV28 | CASLSGTSGFYTGELFF | TGTGCCAGTCTCTCCGGGACTAGCGGGTTCTACACCGGGGAGCTGTTTTTT
once | TRBJ2-5 | TRBD2 | TRBV9 | CASSVRGGSSGRETQYF | TGTGCCAGCAGCGTAAGGGGAGGGAGTAGCGGGAGAGAGACCCAGTACTTC
. | TRBJ2-5 | . | TRBV18 | CASSPLGHRETQYF | TGTGCCAGCTCACCACTGGGACATAGGGAGACCCAGTACTTC
. | TRBJ1-1 | . | TRBV7-2 | CASSRVLGTEAFF | TGTGCCAGCAGTCGGGTCCTGGGCACTGAAGCTTTCTTT
. | TRBJ2-7 | . | TRBV7-8 | CASSLAGLSAEQYF | TGTGCCAGCAGCTTAGCCGGACTATCAGCCGAGCAGTACTTC
. | TRBJ2-5 | TRBD2 | TRBV25-1 | CASSELAGVETQYF | TGTGCCAGCAGTGAACTAGCGGGAGTGGAGACCCAGTACTTC
few | TRBJ1-1 | . | TRBV4-2 | CASSQGVGGGGTEAFF | TGTGCCAGCAGCCAAGGGGTCGGGGGAGGAGGAACTGAAGCTTTCTTT
. | TRBJ2-3 | TRBD2 | TRBV7-2 | CASRLTSGRGDTQYF | TGTGCCAGCAGGTTGACTAGCGGGAGAGGAGATACGCAGTATTTT
once | TRBJ1-5 | . | TRBV19 | CASTLDSYSNQPQHF | TGTGCCAGTACCCTGGACAGTTATAGCAATCAGCCCCAGCATTTT
. | TRBJ2-7 | . | TRBV5-6 | CARGVGRDRYEQYF | TGTGCCAGGGGGGTGGGGCGGGATAGATACGAGCAGTACTTC
. | TRBJ2-1 | . | TRBV7-9 | CASRATVYNEQFF | TGTGCCAGCAGGGCGACAGTGTACAATGAGCAGTTCTTC
. | TRBJ1-5 | . | TRBV28 | CASSSGNQPQHF | TGTGCCAGCAGTTCTGGCAATCAGCCCCAGCATTTT
few | TRBJ1-3 | . | TRBV11-2 | CASSPGGGMGNTIYF | TGTGCCAGCAGCCCCGGTGGAGGGATGGGAAACACCATATATTTT
. | TRBJ1-2 | . | TRBV6-4 | CASSDEGSGYTF | TGTGCCAGCAGTGACGAAGGGAGCGGCTACACCTTC
. | TRBJ2-3 | . | TRBV19 | CASTRGPGLYTQYF | TGTGCCAGTACCAGAGGCCCGGGTTTGTATACGCAGTATTTT
. | TRBJ2-7 | TRBD1 | TRBV7-9 | CASSQTGVYEQYF | TGTGCCAGCAGCCAGACAGGGGTCTACGAGCAGTACTTC
. | TRBJ2-3 | . | TRBV19 | CASKAGTDTQYF | TGTGCCAGTAAAGCGGGCACAGATACGCAGTATTTT